This TCR beta chain was sequenced during a study of T-cell reconstitution after alpha-beta-depleted transplantation in children. CDR1 is SGHDT and CDR2 is YYEEEE in the germline V gene. The CDR3 is 17 amino acids. V lost 4 bases to trimming and J lost 9 bases; unmatched junction nucleotides: 17. This sample's TCRbeta library carried unique molecular identifier barcodes. TCRdb ran MiXCR on the PCR reads and lists one entry per CDR3 protein. The sample records some 490,000 distinct CDR3 sequences, roughly an eighth being singletons. This receptor was identified in a human donor who donated a stem cell graft to a child with combined immunodeficiency. V usage is TRBV5-6 and J usage is TRBJ2-1, with 9 bases aligning to TRBD2. The source material was PBMCs from the stem cell graft donor, sampled from the stem cell graft. CDR3 nucleotide sequence: TGTGCCAGCAGCCCCCCACCAGGGCGGGAGGGTTTTATTGAGCAGTTCTTC. Amino acid sequence: CASSPPPGREGFIEQFF.